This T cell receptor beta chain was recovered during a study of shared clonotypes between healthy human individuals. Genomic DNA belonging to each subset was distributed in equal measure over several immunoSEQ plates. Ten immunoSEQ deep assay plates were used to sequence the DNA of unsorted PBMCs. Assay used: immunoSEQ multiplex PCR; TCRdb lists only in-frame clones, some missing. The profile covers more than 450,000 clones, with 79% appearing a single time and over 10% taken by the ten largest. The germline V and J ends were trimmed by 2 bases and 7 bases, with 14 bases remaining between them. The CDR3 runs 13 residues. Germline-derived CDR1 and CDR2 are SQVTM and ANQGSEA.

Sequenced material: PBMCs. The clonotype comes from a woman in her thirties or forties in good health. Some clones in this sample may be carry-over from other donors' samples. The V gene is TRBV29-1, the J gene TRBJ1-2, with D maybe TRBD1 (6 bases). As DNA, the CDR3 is TGCAGCGTTGAAATGGGCAGGGGAGGTGGCTACACCTTC. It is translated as CSVEMGRGGGYTF.